This T cell receptor (beta chain) was obtained from a study of T cell responses to AZD1222 COVID-19 vaccine. Study-level points and caveats: Rises in breadth and depth of Spike-specific TCRs came after two AZD1222 doses. Baseline seropositives among AZD1222 recipients totaled only five or six. Donor demographics were predominantly white British with a female majority; clonal diversity may be underestimated. Repertoire sampling was restricted to post-peak T cell response timepoints.

This clone was recorded only once. Antigen: not known. Generated by immunoSEQ multiplex PCR, the TCRdb table keeps only in-frame clones and is missing some. Altogether about 100,000 clones are present, 90% being singletons, with the ten largest covering 1% to 1.5%. This specimen was peripheral blood, taken on day 0 of AZD1222 vaccination. The receptor was isolated from an adult in good health.

CDR3 sequence: CASSSTGWTEAFF. In nucleotides, the CDR3 is TGTGCCAGCAGTTCAACAGGGTGGACTGAAGCTTTCTTT. The chain uses TRBV27 and TRBJ1-1; a weak D match, TRBD1 (6 bases). The V end was cut by 4 bases, the J end by 5 bases, with 11 bases between. The CDR3 sequence is 13 residues long. Germline CDR1 is MNHEY and CDR2 is SMNVEV (reference sequence).